This section outlines one T cell receptor (beta chain) sequence together with its context. Its antigen is undetermined. Measured with immunoSEQ multiplex PCR; TCRdb has only the in-frame clones, and not every one. The data contain some 90,000 clones, roughly 92% of them singletons. This sample stems from a study of Tregs in tolerant kidney transplant recipients. The CDR3 is 14 residues long. Germline V gene sequence: CDR1 GTSNPN, CDR2 SVGIG (reference sequence). V was cut by 3 bases and J by 0 bases, with 10 bases left in between. Study findings and constraints: Expanding Tregs on activated donor B cells appeared to best identify donor-specific TCRbeta clones. Biological reproducibility was not directly addressed in this study. Few patients were studied, so findings need validation in larger groups.

Sequencing used CD8+ T cells from blood. The chain has TRBV30 and TRBJ2-3; maybe TRBD1 (6 bases). This receptor was identified in a human donor in good health. The CDR3 protein is CAWRGDISTDTQYF. The CDR3 bases are TGTGCCTGGAGGGGGGACATTAGCACAGATACGCAGTATTTT. The whole variable domain, filled in from reference TRBV30 and TRBJ2-3, reads SQTIHQWPATLVQPVGSPLSLECTVEGTSNPNLYWYRQAAGRGLQLLFYSVGIGQISSEVPQNLSASRPQDRQFILSSKKLLLSDSGFYLCAWRGDISTDTQYFGPGTRLTVL.